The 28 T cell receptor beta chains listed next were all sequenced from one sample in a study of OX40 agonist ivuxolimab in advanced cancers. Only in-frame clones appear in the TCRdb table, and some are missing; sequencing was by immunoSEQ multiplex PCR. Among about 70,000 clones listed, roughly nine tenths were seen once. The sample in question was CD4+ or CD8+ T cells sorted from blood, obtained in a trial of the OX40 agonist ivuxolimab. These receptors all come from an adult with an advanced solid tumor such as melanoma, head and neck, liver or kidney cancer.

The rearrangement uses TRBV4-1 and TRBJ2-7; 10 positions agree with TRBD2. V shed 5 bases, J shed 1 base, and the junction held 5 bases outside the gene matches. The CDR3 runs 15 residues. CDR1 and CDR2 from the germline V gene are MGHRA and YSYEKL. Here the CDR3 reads CASSSLAGGSYEQYF. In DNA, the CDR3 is TGCGCCAGCAGCTCCTTAGCGGGGGGTTCCTACGAGCAGTACTTC.

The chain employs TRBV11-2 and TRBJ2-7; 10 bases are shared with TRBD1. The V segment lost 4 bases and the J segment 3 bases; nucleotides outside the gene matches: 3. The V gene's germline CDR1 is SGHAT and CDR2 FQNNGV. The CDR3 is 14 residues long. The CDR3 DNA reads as TGTGCCAGCAGCTACGGACAGGGGGACTACGAGCAGTACTTC. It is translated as CASSYGQGDYEQYF.

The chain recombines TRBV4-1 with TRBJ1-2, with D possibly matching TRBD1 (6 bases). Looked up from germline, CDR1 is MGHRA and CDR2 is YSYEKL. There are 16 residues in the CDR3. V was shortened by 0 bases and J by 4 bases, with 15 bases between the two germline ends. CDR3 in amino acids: CASSQEQGYIPYGYTF. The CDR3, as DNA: TGCGCCAGCAGCCAAGAACAGGGCTATATTCCCTATGGCTACACCTTC.

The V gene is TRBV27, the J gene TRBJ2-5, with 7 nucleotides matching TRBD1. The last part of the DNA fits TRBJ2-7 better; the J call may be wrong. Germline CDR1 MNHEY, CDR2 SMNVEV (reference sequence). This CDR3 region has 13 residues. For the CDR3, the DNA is TGTGCCAGCAGTCCCAGGGGGTGGGGCGAGCAGTACTTC. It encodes CASSPRGWGEQYF.

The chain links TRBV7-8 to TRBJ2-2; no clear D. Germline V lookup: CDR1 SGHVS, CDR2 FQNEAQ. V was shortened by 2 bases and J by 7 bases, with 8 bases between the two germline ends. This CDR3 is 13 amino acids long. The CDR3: CASSLWYDGELFF. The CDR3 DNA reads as TGTGCCAGCAGCTTATGGTACGACGGGGAGCTGTTTTTT. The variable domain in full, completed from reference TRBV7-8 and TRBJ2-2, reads GAGVSQSPRYKVAKRGQDVALRCDPISGHVSLFWYQQALGQGPEFLTYFQNEAQLDKSGLPSDRFFAERPEGSVSTLKIQRTQQEDSAVYLCASSLWYDGELFFGEGSRLTVL.

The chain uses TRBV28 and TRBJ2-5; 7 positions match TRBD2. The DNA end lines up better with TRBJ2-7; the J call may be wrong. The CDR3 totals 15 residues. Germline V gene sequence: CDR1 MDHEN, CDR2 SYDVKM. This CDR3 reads CASSMPGLVSYEQYF. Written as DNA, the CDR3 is TGTGCCAGCAGCATGCCCGGACTAGTCTCCTACGAGCAGTACTTC.

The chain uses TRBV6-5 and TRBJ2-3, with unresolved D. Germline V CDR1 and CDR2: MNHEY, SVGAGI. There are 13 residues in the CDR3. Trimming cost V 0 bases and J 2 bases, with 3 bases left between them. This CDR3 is CASSYSNTDTQYF. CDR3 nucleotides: TGTGCCAGCAGTTACTCGAACACAGATACGCAGTATTTT.

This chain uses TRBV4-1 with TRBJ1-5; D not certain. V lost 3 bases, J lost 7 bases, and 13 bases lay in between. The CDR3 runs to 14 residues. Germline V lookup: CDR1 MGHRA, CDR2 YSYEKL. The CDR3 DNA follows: TGCGCCAGCAGCCACATAGGAACGTTGCAGCCCCAGCATTTT. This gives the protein CASSHIGTLQPQHF.

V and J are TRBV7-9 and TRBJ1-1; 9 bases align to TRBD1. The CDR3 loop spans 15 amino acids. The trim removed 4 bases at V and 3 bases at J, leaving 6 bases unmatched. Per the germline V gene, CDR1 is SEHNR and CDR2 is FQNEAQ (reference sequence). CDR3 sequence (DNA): TGTGCCAGCAGCTCAGACGACAGGGGGTACACTGAAGCTTTCTTT. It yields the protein CASSSDDRGYTEAFF. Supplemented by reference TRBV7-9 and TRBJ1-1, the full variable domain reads DTGVSQNPRHKITKRGQNVTFRCDPISEHNRLYWYRQTLGQGPEFLTYFQNEAQLEKSRLLSDRFSAERPKGSFSTLEIQRTEQGDSAMYLCASSSDDRGYTEAFFGQGTRLTVV.

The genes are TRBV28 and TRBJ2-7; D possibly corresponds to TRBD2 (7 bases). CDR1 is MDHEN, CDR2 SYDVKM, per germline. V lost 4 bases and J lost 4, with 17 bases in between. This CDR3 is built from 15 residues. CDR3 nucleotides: TGTGCCAGCAGTTACGAAGGGGGGGGTCGGTACGAGCAGTACTTC. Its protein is CASSYEGGGRYEQYF.

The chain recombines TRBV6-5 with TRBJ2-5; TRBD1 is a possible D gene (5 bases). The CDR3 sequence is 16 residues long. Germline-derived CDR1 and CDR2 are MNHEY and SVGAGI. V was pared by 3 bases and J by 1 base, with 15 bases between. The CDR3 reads CASSYSPQDLQETQYF. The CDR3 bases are TGTGCCAGCAGTTATTCTCCACAGGATCTCCAAGAGACCCAGTACTTC.

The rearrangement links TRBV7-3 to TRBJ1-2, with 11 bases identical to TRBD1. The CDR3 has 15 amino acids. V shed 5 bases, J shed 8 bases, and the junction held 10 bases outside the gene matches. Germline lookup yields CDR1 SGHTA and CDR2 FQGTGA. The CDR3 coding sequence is TGTGCCAGCAGCCCAGGGACAGGGGGATTGGAAGGCTACACCTTC. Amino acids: CASSPGTGGLEGYTF.

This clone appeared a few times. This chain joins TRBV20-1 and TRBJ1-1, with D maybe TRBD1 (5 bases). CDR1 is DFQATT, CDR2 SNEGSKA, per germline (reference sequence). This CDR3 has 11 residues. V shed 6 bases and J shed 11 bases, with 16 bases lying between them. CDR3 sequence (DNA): TGCAGTGCCCCGGGGGGACTGGAGGCTTTCTTT. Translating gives CSAPGGLEAFF.

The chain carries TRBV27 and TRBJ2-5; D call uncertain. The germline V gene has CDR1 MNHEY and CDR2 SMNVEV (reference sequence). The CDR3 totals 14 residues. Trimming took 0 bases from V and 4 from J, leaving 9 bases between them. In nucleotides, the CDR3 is TGTGCCAGCAGTTTATCGGCCGAGATAGAGACCCAGTACTTC. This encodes CASSLSAEIETQYF.

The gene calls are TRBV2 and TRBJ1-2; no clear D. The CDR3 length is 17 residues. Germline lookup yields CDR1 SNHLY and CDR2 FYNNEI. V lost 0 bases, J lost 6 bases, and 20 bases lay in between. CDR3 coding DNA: TGTGCCAGCAGTGAAGCAGAGGTTAGGGAGTCTCGGGATGGCTACACCTTC. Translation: CASSEAEVRESRDGYTF.

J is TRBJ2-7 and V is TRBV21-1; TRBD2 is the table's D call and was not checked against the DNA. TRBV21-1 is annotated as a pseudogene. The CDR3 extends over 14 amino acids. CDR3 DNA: TGTGCCAGCAGCCCCTCGGGACTCCGCTACGAGCAGTACTTC. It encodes CASSPSGLRYEQYF.

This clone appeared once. The CDR3 here is CASSPRQGSSYEQYF. Here the CDR3 DNA reads TGTGCCAGCAGCCCCAGACAGGGGTCCTCCTACGAGCAGTACTTC. This rearrangement joins TRBV11-2 to TRBJ2-7, with TRBD1 matching 8 bases. Trimming cost V 5 bases and J 0 bases; bases outside gene matches: 6. Germline V CDR1 and CDR2: SGHAT, FQNNGV. The CDR3 sequence is 15 residues long.

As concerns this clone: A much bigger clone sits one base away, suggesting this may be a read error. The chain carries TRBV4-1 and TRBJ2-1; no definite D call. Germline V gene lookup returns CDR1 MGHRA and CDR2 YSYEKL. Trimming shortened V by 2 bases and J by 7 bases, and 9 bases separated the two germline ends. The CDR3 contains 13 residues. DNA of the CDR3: TGCGCCAGCAGCCAACGGACGAGGAATGAGCAGTTCTTC. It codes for CASSQRTRNEQFF.

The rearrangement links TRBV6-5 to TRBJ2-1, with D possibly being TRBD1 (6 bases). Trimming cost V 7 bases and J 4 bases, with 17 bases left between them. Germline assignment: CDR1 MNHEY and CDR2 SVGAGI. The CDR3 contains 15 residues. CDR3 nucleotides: TGTGCCAGCACCGGGACACCGACCCCGTACAATGAGCAGTTCTTC. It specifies CASTGTPTPYNEQFF.

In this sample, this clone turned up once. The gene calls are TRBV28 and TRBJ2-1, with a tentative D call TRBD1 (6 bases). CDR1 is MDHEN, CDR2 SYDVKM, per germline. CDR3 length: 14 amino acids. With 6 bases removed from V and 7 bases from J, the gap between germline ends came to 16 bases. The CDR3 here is CASSPGGARNEQFF. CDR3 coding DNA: TGTGCCAGCAGCCCTGGGGGCGCAAGAAATGAGCAGTTCTTC. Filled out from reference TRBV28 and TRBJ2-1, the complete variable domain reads DVKVTQSSRYLVKRTGEKVFLECVQDMDHENMFWYRQDPGLGLRLIYFSYDVKMKEKGDIPEGYSVSREKKERFSLILESASTNQTSMYLCASSPGGARNEQFFGPGTRLTVL.

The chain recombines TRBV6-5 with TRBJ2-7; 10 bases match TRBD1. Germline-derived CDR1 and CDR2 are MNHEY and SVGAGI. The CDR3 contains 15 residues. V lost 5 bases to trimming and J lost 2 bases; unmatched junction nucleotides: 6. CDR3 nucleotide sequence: TGTGCCAGCAGTCCGGGACAGGGGCTCACCTACGAGCAGTACTTC. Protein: CASSPGQGLTYEQYF.

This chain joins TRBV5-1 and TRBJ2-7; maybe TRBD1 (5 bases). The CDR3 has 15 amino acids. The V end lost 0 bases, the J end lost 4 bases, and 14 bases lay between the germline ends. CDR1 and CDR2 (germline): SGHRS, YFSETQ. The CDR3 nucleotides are TGCGCCAGCAGCTTGGCCGGGCAGGGAACTTACGAGCAGTACTTC. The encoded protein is CASSLAGQGTYEQYF.

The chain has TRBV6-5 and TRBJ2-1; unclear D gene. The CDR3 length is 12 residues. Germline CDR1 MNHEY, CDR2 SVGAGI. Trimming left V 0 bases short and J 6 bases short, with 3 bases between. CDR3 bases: TGTGCCAGCAGTTACTCGGGCAATGAGCAGTTCTTC. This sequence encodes CASSYSGNEQFF.

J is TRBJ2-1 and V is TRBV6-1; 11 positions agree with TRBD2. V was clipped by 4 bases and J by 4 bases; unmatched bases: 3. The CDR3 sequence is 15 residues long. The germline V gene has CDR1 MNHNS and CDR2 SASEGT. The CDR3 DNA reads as TGTGCCAGCAGTGCGGGACTAGCGGTGTACAATGAGCAGTTCTTC. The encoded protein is CASSAGLAVYNEQFF.

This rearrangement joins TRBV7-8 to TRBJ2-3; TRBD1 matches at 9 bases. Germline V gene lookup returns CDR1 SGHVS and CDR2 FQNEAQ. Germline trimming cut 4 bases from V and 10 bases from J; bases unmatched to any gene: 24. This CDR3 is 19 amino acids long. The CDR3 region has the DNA TGTGCCAGCAGCTCTAAAATGGTGACAGGGGGGACCGCGTCAGGTGCGCAGTATTTT. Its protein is CASSSKMVTGGTASGAQYF.

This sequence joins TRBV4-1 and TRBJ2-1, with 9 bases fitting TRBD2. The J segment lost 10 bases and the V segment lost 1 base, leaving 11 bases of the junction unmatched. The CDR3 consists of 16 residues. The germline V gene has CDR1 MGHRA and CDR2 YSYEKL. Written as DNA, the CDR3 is TGCGCCAGCAGCCAAGCCTTGATAGCGGGAGAAGGAGAGCAGTTCTTC. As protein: CASSQALIAGEGEQFF.

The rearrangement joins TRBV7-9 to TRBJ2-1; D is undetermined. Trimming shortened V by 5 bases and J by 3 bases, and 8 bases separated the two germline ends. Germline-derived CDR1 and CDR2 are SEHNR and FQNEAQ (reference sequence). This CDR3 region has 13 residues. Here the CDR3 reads CASSQPGYNEQFF. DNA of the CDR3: TGTGCCAGCAGCCAACCAGGCTACAATGAGCAGTTCTTC.

The CDR3 sequence: CASSVGDTEAFF. CDR3 sequence (DNA): TGTGCCAGCTCAGTGGGTGACACTGAAGCTTTCTTT. This rearrangement joins TRBV18 to TRBJ1-1; D not certain. Germline V gives CDR1 KGHSH, CDR2 LQKENI. The CDR3 totals 12 residues. Trimming stripped 5 bases from V and 3 bases from J, with 7 bases between.